The T cell receptor beta chain under discussion was sequenced for a study of T cell responses to AZD1222 COVID-19 vaccine. General study points: Spike-specific TCRs gained breadth and depth after people received two AZD1222 doses. Regions 160-218 and 743-854 dominated among vaccine-associated CD4 TCRs spanning spike. Repertoires were obtained solely post-peak T cell response.

Of note for this clone: As yet, its antigen is unknown.

V lost 11 bases, J lost 0 bases, and 10 bases lay in between. The CDR3 covers 12 residues. CDR1 is SEHNR, CDR2 FQNEAQ, per germline (reference sequence). Using immunoSEQ multiplex PCR, the repertoire was profiled, and TCRdb retains in-frame clones only, with some absent. The table shows 100,000 to 150,000 clones, with more than 70% occurring only once. The chain employs TRBV7-9 and TRBJ2-5; TRBD1 might be the D (5 bases). The sequencing used peripheral blood, collected on day 0 of AZD1222 vaccination. This TCR came from an adult in good health. Here the CDR3 DNA reads TGTGCCTTGGGGCGGAACCAAGAGACCCAGTACTTC. Amino acid sequence: CALGRNQETQYF.